This TCR beta chain stems from a study of PD-1 blockade in classical Hodgkin lymphoma. Using immunoSEQ multiplex PCR, the repertoire was profiled, and TCRdb retains in-frame clones only, with some absent. The table has nearly 60,000 clones, approximately 90% seen once. Germline V lookup: CDR1 MNHEY, CDR2 SMNVEV (reference sequence). Trimming cost V 0 bases and J 3 bases, with 6 bases left between them. This CDR3 comprises 14 residues. Each of the patients experienced relapse following autologous stem cell transplantation, and their brentuximab vedotin exposure differed. Source: peripheral blood mononuclear cells (PBMCs), taken before the second cycle of nivolumab. The genes are TRBV27 and TRBJ1-5; possible D gene TRBD1, 5 bases. The clonotype comes from a human donor with classical Hodgkin lymphoma. The CDR3 nucleotides read TGTGCCAGCAGTTTATCAGGGGACAATCAGCCCCAGCATTTT. It encodes CASSLSGDNQPQHF.